Given below is one TCR beta chain in context. Antigen specificity is unknown. The source of the sample is a study of T cell repertoires in cytomegalovirus infection. Background on the study: The public TCR beta signatures pointed to both CMV infection and matching HLA type.

Regarding the study as a whole: Ex vivo responses were dominated by HLA-C-restricted CMV-specific TCR beta clonotypes. Carriers of CMV and the relevant HLA type were discriminated by public TCR beta frequency.

CDR3 size: 13 residues. CDR1 and CDR2 (germline): DFQATT, SNEGSKA (reference sequence). Deletions cut 6 bases from V and 0 bases from J, with 9 bases between. TCRdb re-called the reads with MiXCR, one entry per CDR3 protein. The repertoire has 150,000 to 200,000 distinct CDR3 sequences, over 25% of them found once; the top ten carry around 29%. The chain recombines TRBV20-1 with TRBJ1-3; D unresolved. Sequenced: PBMCs. The receptor comes from a human donor in good health (CMV status not recorded). Some clones in this sample may be carry-over from other donors' samples. CDR3 nucleotides: TGCAGTGCCCTAAATCCCTCTGGAAACACCATATATTTT. Amino acids: CSALNPSGNTIYF.